The T cell receptor beta chain described here comes from a study of shared clonotypes between healthy human individuals. This CDR3 region has 13 residues. Germline-derived CDR1 and CDR2 are SEHNR and FQNEAQ (reference sequence). Losses at the gene ends were 5 bases for V and 8 bases for J; bases not matched to a gene: 6. A note on this clone: This sample also contains other DNA sequences that code for the same CDR3.

Naive CD8 cells lacked CD45RO, underwent positive selection for CCR7 and left out terminally differentiated effector memory CD45RA+ cells. The table came from immunoSEQ multiplex PCR; TCRdb's copy has only in-frame clones and leaves some out. The sample carries 2 million to 2.5 million clones, approximately 94% recorded once. This TCR came from a man younger than 35 in good health. The gene calls are TRBV7-9 and TRBJ2-1, with 7 bases that match TRBD2. What was sequenced was naive CD8+ T cells sorted from blood. CDR3 sequence: CASSLTSSDEQFF. The CDR3 DNA is TGTGCCAGCAGCCTGACTAGCAGCGATGAGCAGTTCTTC.